Below, 26 T cell receptor beta chains from the same sample are listed, as sequenced in a study of cytomegalovirus exposure and HLA in healthy donors. The PCR contained 60 Vbeta and 13 Jbeta primers. TCRdb keeps only in-frame clones here, not all; method: immunoSEQ multiplex PCR. The sample consists of about 150,000 clones, around 82% of them appearing once. The sample was PBMCs. All receptors come from a woman between 50 and 59 years old in good health and CMV-seropositive.

This clone occurred once. The chain uses TRBV13 and TRBJ2-5; TRBD2 aligns across 11 bases. With V trimmed by 5 bases and J by 3 bases, 11 bases remained unmatched. Germline V CDR1 and CDR2: PRHDT, FYEKMQ (reference sequence). The length of the CDR3 is 17 residues. The CDR3 loop is CASSLRLAGSQKETQYF. CDR3 bases: TGTGCCAGCAGCCTCAGACTAGCGGGGTCCCAGAAAGAGACCCAGTACTTC. The entire variable domain, with the rest obtained from reference TRBV13 and TRBJ2-5, is as follows: AAGVIQSPRHLIKEKRETATLKCYPIPRHDTVYWYQQGPGQDPQFLISFYEKMQSDKGSIPDRFSAQQFSDYHSELNMSSLELGDSALYFCASSLRLAGSQKETQYFGPGTRLLVL.

The chain couples TRBV9 to TRBJ2-3; 13 bases are a match to TRBD2. Germline V gene lookup returns CDR1 SGDLS and CDR2 YYNGEE. V dropped 2 bases and J dropped 2; count of bases not matched to a gene: 5. The CDR3 is made up of 17 amino acids. The DNA of the CDR3 is TGTGCCAGCAGCGTCGGGACTAGCGGGGCGAACACAGATACGCAGTATTTT. Translating gives CASSVGTSGANTDTQYF.

The V and J genes are TRBV5-4 and TRBJ1-2; 9 positions agree with TRBD1. The J segment lost 8 bases and the V segment lost 3 bases, leaving 8 bases of the junction unmatched. Germline assignment: CDR1 SGHNT and CDR2 YYREEE (reference sequence). This CDR3 has 14 amino acids. CDR3 amino acids: CASSSWTGARGYTF. In nucleotides, the CDR3 is TGTGCCAGCAGCTCTTGGACAGGGGCAAGAGGCTACACCTTC.

The J gene is TRBJ1-5, the V gene TRBV4-1; weak D call: TRBD1 (6 bases). CDR1 is MGHRA and CDR2 is YSYEKL in the germline V gene. There are 14 residues in the CDR3. Trimming left V 3 bases short and J 3 bases short, with 9 bases between. In DNA, the CDR3 is TGCGCCAGCAGCCAGACAGGCCTCAATCAGCCCCAGCATTTT. Amino acids: CASSQTGLNQPQHF.

The V call is TRBV30, the J call TRBJ2-7, with D perhaps matching TRBD2 (6 bases). From germline, CDR1 is GTSNPN and CDR2 SVGIG (reference sequence). Trimming shortened V by 5 bases and J by 6 bases, and 14 bases separated the two germline ends. The CDR3 sequence is 12 residues long. CDR3 DNA: TGTGCCTGGGGGGGACTGGAGGGCGAGCAGTACTTC. Translated: CAWGGLEGEQYF.

J is TRBJ2-1 and V is TRBV30; 9 bases match TRBD2. J was trimmed by 8 bases and V by 1 base; bases with no gene match: 6. Germline assignment: CDR1 GTSNPN and CDR2 SVGIG (reference sequence). The CDR3 runs 14 residues. Here the CDR3 DNA reads TGTGCCTGGAGTGGGAGGCGGGGGGGGGATGAGCAGTTCTTC. Its translation is CAWSGRRGGDEQFF.

This clone was seen only once. This chain joins TRBV7-9 and TRBJ2-5; 8 nucleotides match TRBD2. The CDR3 consists of 16 residues. Trimming cost V 5 bases and J 5 bases; bases outside gene matches: 13. CDR1 and CDR2 (germline): SEHNR, FQNEAQ (reference sequence). For the CDR3, the DNA is TGTGCCAGCAGCCCCGCCGGGGGGATAGCGGGGGAGACCCAGTACTTC. It yields the protein CASSPAGGIAGETQYF.

The V and J genes are TRBV10-1 and TRBJ2-5; a possible D gene is TRBD1 (5 bases). The CDR3 extends over 15 amino acids. V gave up 2 bases and J gave up 3 bases, with 13 bases separating them. Germline V lookup: CDR1 WNHNN, CDR2 SYGVQD (reference sequence). DNA for the CDR3: TGCGCCAGCAGTGAGCTAGGCAGGGCCAAAGAGACCCAGTACTTC. Its translation: CASSELGRAKETQYF.

V and J are TRBV9 and TRBJ1-6; D gene uncertain. V lost 0 bases and J 8 bases, leaving 15 bases between the germline ends. The CDR3 is made up of 16 amino acids. Germline CDR1 reads SGDLS; CDR2 reads YYNGEE. CDR3 DNA: TGTGCCAGCAGCGTAGGACCCAACACTAGTGATTCACCCCTCCACTTT. Translation gives CASSVGPNTSDSPLHF.

The chain recombines TRBV10-3 with TRBJ2-3, with TRBD2 as a possible D gene (6 bases). The CDR3 totals 12 residues. Trimming pared 0 bases from V and 8 bases from J, leaving 6 bases between. Germline V gene sequence: CDR1 ENHRY, CDR2 SYGVKD. CDR3 sequence reads: CAISESEGTQYF. The CDR3 DNA sequence: TGTGCCATCAGTGAGTCGGAGGGTACGCAGTATTTT.

CDR3 in DNA: TGTGCCAGCAGCTTAGGACAGTACAATGAGCAGTTCTTC. It is translated as CASSLGQYNEQFF. The chain employs TRBV7-7 and TRBJ2-1; maybe TRBD1 (5 bases). V was clipped by 1 base and J by 4 bases, with 5 bases between them. Germline lookup yields CDR1 SSHAT and CDR2 FNYEAQ (reference sequence). This CDR3 is built from 13 residues.

This sequence joins TRBV19 and TRBJ1-1; D unclear. Looked up from germline, CDR1 is LNHDA and CDR2 is SQIVND (reference sequence). The V and J ends lost 1 base and 5 bases respectively, with 8 bases between them. The CDR3 has 13 amino acids. CDR3 region: CASSIVAGTEAFF. The DNA of the CDR3 is TGTGCCAGTAGTATAGTTGCGGGTACTGAAGCTTTCTTT.

The chain recombines TRBV19 with TRBJ1-5, with D uncertain. CDR1 and CDR2 (germline): LNHDA, SQIVND (reference sequence). V lost 5 bases to trimming and J lost 5 bases, with 7 bases between them. This CDR3 spans 12 amino acids. The CDR3 DNA sequence: TGTGCCAGTAGTTTCTTCGATCAGCCCCAGCATTTT. This translates into CASSFFDQPQHF.

The chain links TRBV2 to TRBJ2-7; 7 nucleotides match TRBD2. Unmatched junction bases numbered 9, after V lost 6 bases and J lost 1 base. The CDR3 is 15 residues long. The germline V gene has CDR1 SNHLY and CDR2 FYNNEI. The CDR3 sequence is CASRELAAGSYEQYF. CDR3 sequence (DNA): TGTGCCAGCAGGGAGCTAGCGGCCGGGTCCTACGAGCAGTACTTC.

This chain links TRBV27 with TRBJ2-7; 9 nucleotides agree with TRBD1. The trim removed 4 bases at V and 7 bases at J, leaving 5 bases unmatched. Per the germline V gene, CDR1 is MNHEY and CDR2 is SMNVEV (reference sequence). The CDR3 spans 13 residues. CDR3 amino acids: CASSSDRGDEQYF. The CDR3 DNA is TGTGCCAGCAGTTCCGACAGGGGGGATGAGCAGTACTTC.

The chain is built from TRBV10-2 and TRBJ1-5; 9 bases fit TRBD1. Germline V CDR1 and CDR2: WSHSY, SAAADI. V lost 3 bases to trimming and J lost 5 bases; unmatched junction nucleotides: 8. CDR3 length equals 16 residues. The CDR3 nucleotides are TGCGCCAGCAGTGACGGCTTGGGGACAGGGCATCAGCCCCAGCATTTT. The encoded protein is CASSDGLGTGHQPQHF.

The rearrangement links TRBV27 to TRBJ2-1, with D unclear. CDR3 length: 13 residues. V was pared by 5 bases and J by 9 bases, with 14 bases between. Looked up from germline, CDR1 is MNHEY and CDR2 is SMNVEV (reference sequence). As DNA, the CDR3 is TGTGCCAGCAGTAGGAATCCGCCGGGTGAGCAGTTCTTC. Translated, it gives CASSRNPPGEQFF.

The sample holds one count of this clone. The chain is built from TRBV9 and TRBJ2-7, with TRBD2 as a possible D gene (6 bases). The CDR3 extends over 12 amino acids. Germline CDR1 is SGDLS and CDR2 is YYNGEE. The V gene lost 3 bases and the J gene lost 5 bases, with 9 bases spanning the gap. The DNA of the CDR3 is TGTGCCAGCAGCGGGGACTCGAACGAGCAGTACTTC. It specifies CASSGDSNEQYF.

This chain links TRBV9 with TRBJ2-3; 9 positions match TRBD1. The length of the CDR3 is 15 residues. Germline assignment: CDR1 SGDLS and CDR2 YYNGEE. Trimming removed 3 bases from V and 2 bases from J; junction bases left unmatched: 4. The CDR3 protein is CASSGWTGVTDTQYF. CDR3 nucleotide sequence: TGTGCCAGCAGCGGATGGACAGGGGTCACAGATACGCAGTATTTT.

The chain combines TRBV29-1 with TRBJ1-2, with 7 bases lining up with TRBD1. Germline CDR1 reads SQVTM; CDR2 reads ANQGSEA. V was clipped by 5 bases and J by 4 bases; unmatched bases: 4. The CDR3 consists of 12 residues. The CDR3, as DNA: TGCAGCGTTAACAGGGACAGCTATGGCTACACCTTC. Translated: CSVNRDSYGYTF.

With respect to this clone: Other DNA sequences in the sample encode the same CDR3. V and J are TRBV4-3 and TRBJ2-7; weak D call: TRBD1 (5 bases). The germline V and J ends were trimmed by 1 base and 4 bases, with 11 bases remaining between them. In germline, CDR1 is LGHNA, CDR2 YSLEER. This CDR3 has 14 amino acids. The CDR3 loop is CASSQAQGRYEQYF. The CDR3, as DNA: TGCGCCAGCAGCCAAGCCCAGGGTCGTTACGAGCAGTACTTC.

V and J are TRBV11-2 and TRBJ2-3; possible D gene TRBD2, 7 bases. The CDR3 extends over 16 amino acids. The germline V gene has CDR1 SGHAT and CDR2 FQNNGV. Trimming removed 5 bases at V and 2 bases at J, with 17 bases between. The CDR3, as DNA: TGTGCCAGCAGCCTCCGATTGCGGGGGCCCACAGATACGCAGTATTTT. Protein product: CASSLRLRGPTDTQYF.

The rearrangement joins TRBV7-8 to TRBJ1-5; the match to TRBD1 covers 8 bases. Germline CDR1 SGHVS, CDR2 FQNEAQ. The CDR3 has 15 residues. V gave up 6 bases and J gave up 3 bases; unmatched junction bases: 7. The CDR3 DNA follows: TGTGCCAGCAGGGAAGGGACAGGAGACAATCAGCCCCAGCATTTT. Translation gives CASREGTGDNQPQHF.

The chain carries TRBV19 and TRBJ2-1; the D is unclear. Germline V gene lookup returns CDR1 LNHDA and CDR2 SQIVND (reference sequence). Trimming shortened V by 1 base and J by 0 bases, and 7 bases separated the two germline ends. The CDR3 is 15 amino acids. CDR3 protein: CASSIVSASYNEQFF. DNA of the CDR3: TGTGCCAGTAGTATAGTCAGTGCCTCCTACAATGAGCAGTTCTTC.

The chain recombines TRBV5-1 with TRBJ2-7; no definite D call. This CDR3 is built from 14 residues. Germline assignment: CDR1 SGHRS and CDR2 YFSETQ. V was trimmed by 4 bases and J by 1 base, leaving 12 bases between them. CDR3: CASSPARLSYEQYF. The CDR3 DNA is TGCGCCAGCAGCCCTGCTAGATTATCCTACGAGCAGTACTTC.

The CDR3 DNA reads TGCAGCGTGAGGCCGGGACTAGCGGGGGGCCTGAGCTCCAATGAGCAGTTCTTC. It is translated as CSVRPGLAGGLSSNEQFF. The chain joins TRBV29-1 to TRBJ2-1, with TRBD2 identical over 15 bases. CDR1 and CDR2 from the germline V gene are SQVTM and ANQGSEA. J was trimmed by 6 bases and V by 6 bases; bases with no gene match: 15. This CDR3 has 18 amino acids.